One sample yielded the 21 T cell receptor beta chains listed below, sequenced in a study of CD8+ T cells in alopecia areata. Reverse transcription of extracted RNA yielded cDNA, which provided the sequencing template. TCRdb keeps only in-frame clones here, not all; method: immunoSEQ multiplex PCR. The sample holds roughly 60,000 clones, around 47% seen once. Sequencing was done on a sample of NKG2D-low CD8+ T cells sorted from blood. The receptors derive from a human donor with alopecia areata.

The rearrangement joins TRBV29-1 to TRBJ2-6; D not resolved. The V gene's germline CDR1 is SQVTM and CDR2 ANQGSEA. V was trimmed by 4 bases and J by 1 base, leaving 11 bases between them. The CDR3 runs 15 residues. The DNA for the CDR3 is TGCAGCGTTGCCGCCCGAGCGTCTGGGGCCAACGTCCTGACTTTC. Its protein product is CSVAARASGANVLTF.

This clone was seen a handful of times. DNA of the CDR3: TGTGCCAGCCCTATCCCGGGACAGGCCGAGACCCAGTACTTC. Protein product: CASPIPGQAETQYF. This chain links TRBV21-1 with TRBJ2-5; the table's TRBD1 call for D was not verified on the DNA. TRBV21-1 is recorded as a pseudogene. The CDR3 length is 14 residues.

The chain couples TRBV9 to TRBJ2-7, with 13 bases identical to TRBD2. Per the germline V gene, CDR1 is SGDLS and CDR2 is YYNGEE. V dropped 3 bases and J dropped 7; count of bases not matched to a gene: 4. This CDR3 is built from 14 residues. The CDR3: CASSETSGRREQYF. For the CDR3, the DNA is TGTGCCAGCAGCGAGACTAGCGGGAGGCGGGAGCAGTACTTC.

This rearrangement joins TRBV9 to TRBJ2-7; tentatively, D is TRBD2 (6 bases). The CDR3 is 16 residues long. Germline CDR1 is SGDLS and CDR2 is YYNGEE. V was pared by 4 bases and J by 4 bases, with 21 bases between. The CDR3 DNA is TGTGCCAGCAGCTTAAATCTAGGAGGGGCTAGTTACGAGCAGTACTTC. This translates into CASSLNLGGASYEQYF.

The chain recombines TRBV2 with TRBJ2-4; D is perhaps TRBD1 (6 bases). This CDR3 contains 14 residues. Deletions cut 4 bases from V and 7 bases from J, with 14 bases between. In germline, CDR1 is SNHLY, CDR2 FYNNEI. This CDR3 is CASSVPQGLNIQYF. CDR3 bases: TGTGCCAGCAGTGTGCCGCAGGGGTTGAACATTCAGTACTTC.

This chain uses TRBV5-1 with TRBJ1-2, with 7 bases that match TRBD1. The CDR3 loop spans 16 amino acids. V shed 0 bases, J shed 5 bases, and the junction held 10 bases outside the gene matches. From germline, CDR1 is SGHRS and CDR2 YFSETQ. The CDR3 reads CASSLEHPGTVYGYTF. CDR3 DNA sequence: TGCGCCAGCAGCTTGGAGCATCCCGGGACAGTTTATGGCTACACCTTC.

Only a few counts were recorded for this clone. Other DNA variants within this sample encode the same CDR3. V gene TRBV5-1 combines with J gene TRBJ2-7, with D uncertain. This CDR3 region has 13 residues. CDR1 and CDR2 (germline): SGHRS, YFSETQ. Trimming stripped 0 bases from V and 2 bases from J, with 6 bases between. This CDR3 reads CASSLGIAYEQYF. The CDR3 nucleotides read TGCGCCAGCAGCTTGGGCATAGCCTACGAGCAGTACTTC.

The CDR3 DNA follows: TGTGCTAGTGGTTTCCCCGGGACACCCGATCAGCCCCAGCATTTT. It codes for CASGFPGTPDQPQHF. The chain joins TRBV12-5 to TRBJ1-5; D might be TRBD1 (6 bases). Germline CDR1 reads LGHNT; CDR2 reads FRNRAP. V lost 3 bases to trimming and J lost 5 bases, with 14 bases between them. The CDR3 totals 15 residues. The full variable domain, in which reference TRBV12-5 and TRBJ1-5 provide the parts outside the CDR3, is DARVTQTPRHKVTEMGQEVTMRCQPILGHNTVFWYRQTMMQGLELLAYFRNRAPLDDSGMPKDRFSAEMPDATLATLKIQPSEPRDSAVYFCASGFPGTPDQPQHFGDGTRLSIL.

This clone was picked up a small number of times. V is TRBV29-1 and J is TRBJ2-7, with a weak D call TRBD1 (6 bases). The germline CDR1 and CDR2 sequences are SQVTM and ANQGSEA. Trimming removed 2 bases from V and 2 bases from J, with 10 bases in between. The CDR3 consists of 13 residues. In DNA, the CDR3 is TGCAGCGTTGAAATCGACAGGCCCTACGAGCAGTACTTC. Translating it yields CSVEIDRPYEQYF.

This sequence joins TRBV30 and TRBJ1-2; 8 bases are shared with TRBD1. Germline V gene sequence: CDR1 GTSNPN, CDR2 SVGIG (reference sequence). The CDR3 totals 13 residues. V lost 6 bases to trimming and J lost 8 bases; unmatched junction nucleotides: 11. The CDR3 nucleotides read TGTGCCTGCACCGGGACAGGACGGCGCGGCTACACCTTC. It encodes CACTGTGRRGYTF.

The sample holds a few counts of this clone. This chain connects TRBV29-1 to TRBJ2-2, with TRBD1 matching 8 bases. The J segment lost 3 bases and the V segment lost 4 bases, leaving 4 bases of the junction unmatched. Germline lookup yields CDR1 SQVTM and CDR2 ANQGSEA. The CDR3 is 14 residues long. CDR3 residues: CSVAGGEDTGELFF. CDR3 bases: TGCAGCGTTGCAGGGGGCGAGGACACCGGGGAGCTGTTTTTT.

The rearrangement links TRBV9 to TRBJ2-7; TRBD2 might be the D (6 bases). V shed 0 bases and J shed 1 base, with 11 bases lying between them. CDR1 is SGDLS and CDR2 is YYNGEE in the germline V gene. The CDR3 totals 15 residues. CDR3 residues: CASSVEGGISYEQYF. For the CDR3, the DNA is TGTGCCAGCAGCGTAGAGGGCGGGATTTCCTACGAGCAGTACTTC.

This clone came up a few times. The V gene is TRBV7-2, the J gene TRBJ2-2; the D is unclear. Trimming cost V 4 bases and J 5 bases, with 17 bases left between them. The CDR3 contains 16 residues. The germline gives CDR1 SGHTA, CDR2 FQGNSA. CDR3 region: CASSWGNFGSTGELFF. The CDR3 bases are TGTGCCAGCAGCTGGGGAAATTTCGGATCTACCGGGGAGCTGTTTTTT. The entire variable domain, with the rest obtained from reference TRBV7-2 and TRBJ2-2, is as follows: GAGVSQSPSNKVTEKGKDVELRCDPISGHTALYWYRQSLGQGLEFLIYFQGNSAPDKSGLPSDRFSAERTGGSVSTLTIQRTQQEDSAVYLCASSWGNFGSTGELFFGEGSRLTVL.

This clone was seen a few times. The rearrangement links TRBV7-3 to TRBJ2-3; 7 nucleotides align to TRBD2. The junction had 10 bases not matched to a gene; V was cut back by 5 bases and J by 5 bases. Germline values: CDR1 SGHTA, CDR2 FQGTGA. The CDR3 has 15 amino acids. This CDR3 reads CASSPAAGAVDTQYF. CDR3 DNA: TGTGCCAGCAGCCCGGCGGCGGGAGCTGTAGATACGCAGTATTTT. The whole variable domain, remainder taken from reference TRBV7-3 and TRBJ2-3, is GAGVSQTPSNKVTEKGKYVELRCDPISGHTALYWYRQSLGQGPEFLIYFQGTGAADDSGLPNDRFFAVRPEGSVSTLKIQRTERGDSAVYLCASSPAAGAVDTQYFGPGTRLTVL.

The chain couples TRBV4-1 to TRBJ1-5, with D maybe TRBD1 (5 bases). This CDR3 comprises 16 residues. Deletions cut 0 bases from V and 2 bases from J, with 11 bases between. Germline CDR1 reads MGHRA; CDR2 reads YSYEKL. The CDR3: CASSQDAGKGNQPQHF. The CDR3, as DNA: TGCGCCAGCAGCCAAGATGCAGGGAAAGGCAATCAGCCCCAGCATTTT.

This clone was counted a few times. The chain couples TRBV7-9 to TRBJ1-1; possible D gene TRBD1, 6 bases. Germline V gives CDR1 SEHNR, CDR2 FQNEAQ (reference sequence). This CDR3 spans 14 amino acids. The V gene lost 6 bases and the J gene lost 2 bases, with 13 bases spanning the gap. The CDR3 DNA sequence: TGTGCCAGCAGTCCTTCGACAGGTAACACTGAAGCTTTCTTT. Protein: CASSPSTGNTEAFF.

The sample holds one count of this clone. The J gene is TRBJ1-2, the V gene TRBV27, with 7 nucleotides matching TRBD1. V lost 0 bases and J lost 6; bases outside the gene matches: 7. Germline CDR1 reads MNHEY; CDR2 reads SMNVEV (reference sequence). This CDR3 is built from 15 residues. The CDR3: CASSLSARQGNGYTF. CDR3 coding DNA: TGTGCCAGCAGTTTATCCGCCCGACAGGGAAATGGCTACACCTTC.

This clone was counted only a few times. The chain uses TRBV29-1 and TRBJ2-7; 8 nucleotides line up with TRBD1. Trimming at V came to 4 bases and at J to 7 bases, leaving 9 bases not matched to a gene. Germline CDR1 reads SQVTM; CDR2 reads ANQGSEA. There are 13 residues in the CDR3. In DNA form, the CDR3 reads TGCAGCGTTGGATCGCAGGGGGCGAGGGAGCAGTACTTC. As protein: CSVGSQGAREQYF.

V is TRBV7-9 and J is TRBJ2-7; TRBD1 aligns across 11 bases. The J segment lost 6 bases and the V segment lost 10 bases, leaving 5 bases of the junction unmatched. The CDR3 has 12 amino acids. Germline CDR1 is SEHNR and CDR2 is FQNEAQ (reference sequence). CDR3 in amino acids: CATGQGAGEQYF. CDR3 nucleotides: TGTGCCACTGGACAGGGGGCCGGCGAGCAGTACTTC.

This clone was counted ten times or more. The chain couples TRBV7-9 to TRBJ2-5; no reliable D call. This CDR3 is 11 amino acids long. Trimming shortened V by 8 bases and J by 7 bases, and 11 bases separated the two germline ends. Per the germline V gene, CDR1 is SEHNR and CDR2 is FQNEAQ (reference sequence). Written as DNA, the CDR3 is TGTGCCAGCGAGCCCGAAGGGACCCAGTACTTC. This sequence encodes CASEPEGTQYF.

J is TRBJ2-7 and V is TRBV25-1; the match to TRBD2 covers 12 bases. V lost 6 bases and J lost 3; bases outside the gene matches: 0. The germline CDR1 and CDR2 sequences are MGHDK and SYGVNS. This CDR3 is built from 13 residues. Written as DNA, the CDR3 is TGTGCCAGCAGGACTAGCGGGAGCTACGAGCAGTACTTC. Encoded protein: CASRTSGSYEQYF.